The text below deals with one T cell receptor beta chain. The antigen remains unidentified. The data were taken from a study of shared clonotypes between healthy human individuals. Broader study findings: Only a few donors were included, so the genetic and exposure-history diversity represented was limited. A generally larger estimated richness was seen in naive subsets than in memory subsets.

This CDR3 spans 15 amino acids. The germline V and J ends were trimmed by 0 bases and 6 bases, with 13 bases remaining between them. CDR1 and CDR2 from the germline V gene are SGHRS and YFSETQ. Profiled with immunoSEQ multiplex PCR; TCRdb holds only in-frame clones, not every one. The data hold a few million clones, with 85% to 95% observed a single time. Donors included only healthy HIV-negative adults lacking recent acute infections or vaccinations. The rearrangement uses TRBV5-1 and TRBJ2-4; D is ambiguous. Sequencing was carried out using naive CD4+ T cells from PBMCs. Subset here: CD45RA+ positively selected. The clonotype was recovered from a man between 18 and 29 years old in good health. Some clones in this sample may be carry-over from other donors' samples. CDR3 residues: CASSLDIGPTNIQYF. The DNA for the CDR3 is TGCGCCAGCAGCTTGGACATTGGGCCTACAAACATTCAGTACTTC. Full variable domain (rest looked up from reference TRBV5-1 and TRBJ2-4): KAGVTQTPRYLIKTRGQQVTLSCSPISGHRSVSWYQQTPGQGLQFLFEYFSETQRNKGNFPGRFSGRQFSNSRSEMNVSTLELGDSALYLCASSLDIGPTNIQYFGAGTRLSVL.